Listed below are T cell receptor beta chains from one sample, sequenced in a study of blood T cell repertoires in COVID-19. Here immunoSEQ multiplex PCR was the method, and the copy in TCRdb shows in-frame clones only, minus some. Altogether approximately 200,000 clones are present, less than 95% being singletons, with the ten largest covering about 0.76%. Sample: peripheral blood. These receptor sequences come from a man aged 25-45 years with COVID-19, enrolled during active disease. CDR3s include the opening cysteine and the closing phenylalanine or tryptophan. A D gene is named only where the DNA matches it firmly. The size of a clone is reported for some rows only, either as once, few or many, or as a class for expanded clones.

abundance	j_gene	d_gene	v_gene	CDR3nt	CDR3aa
NA	TRBJ1-1	TRBD1	TRBV19	TGTGCCAGCAGAGACGTCGCTAGACAGGGCAAAGCTTTCTTT	CASRDVARQGKAFF
NA	TRBJ1-2	TRBD1	TRBV19	TGTGCCAGTAGTACATCGACAGGGCGGTTGAGTGGCTACACCTTC	CASSTSTGRLSGYTF
NA	TRBJ1-2	NA	TRBV30	TGTGCCTGGACCACCTCGGGGGTTGGCTACACCTTC	CAWTTSGVGYTF
NA	TRBJ2-3	NA	TRBV4-1	TGCGCCAGCAGCTACCAACCGCTAGTTACAGATACGCAGTATTTT	CASSYQPLVTDTQYF
NA	TRBJ1-1	TRBD1	TRBV5-1	TGCGCCAGCAGCCCCAGGGGGTTAGGAAACACTGAAGCTTTCTTT	CASSPRGLGNTEAFF
few	TRBJ1-1	TRBD1	TRBV5-1	TGCGCCAGCAGCCCAGATGGACAGGGGGGAGCTTTCTTT	CASSPDGQGGAFF
NA	TRBJ2-1	NA	TRBV12-3/TRBV12-4	TGTGCCAGCAGTAGACAGGTCAATGAGCAGTTCTTC	CASSRQVNEQFF
NA	TRBJ1-2	TRBD1	TRBV29-1	TGCAGCGTTGAAGGAGCTGGGGACAGGGGGCTGTATGGCTACACCTTC	CSVEGAGDRGLYGYTF
NA	TRBJ2-6	TRBD1	TRBV19	TGTGCCAGTAGCAACCCAAACAGGGGTTCAGCTGGGGCCAACGTCCTGACTTTC	CASSNPNRGSAGANVLTF
NA	TRBJ2-7	NA	TRBV5-6	TGTGCCAGCAGCTTGGTTGCGGAAACTTCCTACGAGCAGTACTTC	CASSLVAETSYEQYF
NA	TRBJ2-7	NA	TRBV6-6	TGTGCCAGCAGTTCCCGGTCCGGGGAGTCCTCCGAGCAGTACTTC	CASSSRSGESSEQYF
NA	TRBJ1-2	TRBD1	TRBV2	TGTGCCAGCAGTGACCGGCAGGGGGGTGGCTACACCTTC	CASSDRQGGGYTF
NA	TRBJ1-1	TRBD1	TRBV18	TGTGCCAGCTCCCCTGGACAGGATAACCCTACTGAAGCTTTCTTT	CASSPGQDNPTEAFF
NA	TRBJ1-2	NA	TRBV5-1	TGCGCCAGCAGCTTGGGGCAGGGCAATGGCTACACCTTC	CASSLGQGNGYTF
NA	TRBJ1-2	NA	TRBV6-5	TGTGCCAGCACCGACCCCAGCGACTATGGCTACACCTTC	CASTDPSDYGYTF
NA	TRBJ1-5	NA	TRBV6-5	TGTGCCAGCAGTTACTCGAAGCGTCAGCCCCAGCATTTT	CASSYSKRQPQHF
NA	TRBJ2-5	TRBD2	TRBV15	TGTGCCACCAGCAGAACGCAAAACAGCGGGGGGTGGGAGACCCAGTACTTC	CATSRTQNSGGWETQYF
few	TRBJ1-6	NA	TRBV11-2	TGTGCCAGCAGCTTAGATTGGGTCGGGAATTCACCCCTCCACTTT	CASSLDWVGNSPLHF
NA	TRBJ2-5	TRBD2	TRBV10-3	TGTGCCATAGGGACCGCGGGGGATACTGTGAAGACCCAGTACTTC	CAIGTAGDTVKTQYF
NA	TRBJ2-7	TRBD1	TRBV10-3	TGTGCCATCAGACCGGACAGGGAGAGCTCCTACGAGCAGTACTTC	CAIRPDRESSYEQYF
NA	TRBJ2-7	NA	TRBV6-1	TGTGCCAGCAGTGACCGGGACACGTACTACGAGCAGTACTTC	CASSDRDTYYEQYF
NA	TRBJ1-5	TRBD1	TRBV5-6	TGTGCCAGCAGCTCAGACAGGGTCCAGCCCCAGCATTTT	CASSSDRVQPQHF
NA	TRBJ1-1	TRBD1	TRBV5-1	TGCGCCAGCAGCTCGGGACAGGGTACAGGAGCTTTCTTT	CASSSGQGTGAFF
NA	TRBJ2-5	NA	TRBV9	TGTGCCAGCAGCGTAGCGGCTTCTAGTTGGAGGGAGACCCAGTACTTC	CASSVAASSWRETQYF
NA	TRBJ2-2	NA	TRBV11-2	TGTGCCAGCAGCTTAGATAGGGGAGGCCTAGCGCGCACCGGGGAGCTGTTTTTT	CASSLDRGGLARTGELFF
NA	TRBJ2-7	TRBD2	TRBV9	TGTGCCAGCAGCGCTAGCGGGATCTCCTACGAGCAGTACTTC	CASSASGISYEQYF
once	TRBJ1-1	NA	TRBV7-2	TGTGCCAGCAGCTTAAATTCTCAGGTGGGGCCTTTCTTT	CASSLNSQVGPFF
once	TRBJ2-1	NA	TRBV3-1/TRBV3-2	TGTGCCAGCAGCCAAGCCGATGAGCAGTTCTTC	CASSQADEQFF
NA	TRBJ1-2	NA	TRBV5-1	TGCGCCAGCAGGCCGGGAAGTCGCAACTATGGCTACACCTTC	CASRPGSRNYGYTF
NA	TRBJ1-1	NA	TRBV7-3	TGTGCCAGCAGCTGGGCGGGGAACACTGAAGCTTTCTTT	CASSWAGNTEAFF
NA	TRBJ2-3	NA	TRBV19	TGTGCCAGTAGTCGACGCCAAGGGGGTAGCACAGATACGCAGTATTTT	CASSRRQGGSTDTQYF
NA	TRBJ1-2	NA	TRBV3-1/TRBV3-2	TGTGCCAGCAGCCAAGGACAGAACTATGGCTACACCTTC	CASSQGQNYGYTF
once	TRBJ1-2	NA	TRBV5-6	TGTGCCAGCAGCCTACAGGGTCGGCAAGGCTACACCTTC	CASSLQGRQGYTF
NA	TRBJ2-3	TRBD2	TRBV5-4	TGTGCCAGCAGCTCCCTAGCGGGGGGCGTACTAAAACTTAGCACAGATACGCAGTATTTT	CASSSLAGGVLKLSTDTQYF
NA	TRBJ1-4	TRBD1	TRBV7-9	TGTGCCAGCGGGACCGGGACAGGGGATGAAAAACTGTTTTTT	CASGTGTGDEKLFF
NA	TRBJ1-6	NA	TRBV10-2	TGCGCCAGCAGCGGGGTAGGGAATTCACCCCTCCACTTT	CASSGVGNSPLHF
NA	TRBJ1-2	NA	TRBV20-1	TGCAGGGGGGGAGACTATGGCTACACCTTC	CRGGDYGYTF
few	TRBJ1-2	NA	TRBV4-1	TGCGCCAGCAGCCCGCAGGACAGAGGGCATGGCTACACCTTC	CASSPQDRGHGYTF
once	TRBJ2-2	TRBD2	TRBV20-1	TGCAGTGCTAGTGAGAGCGGGGGGGCCGGGGAGCTGTTTTTT	CSASESGGAGELFF
NA	TRBJ1-1	TRBD1	TRBV23-1	TGCGCCAGAAGAACTTCACCGGGCAGGGGGCACACTGAAGCTTTCTTT	CARRTSPGRGHTEAFF
NA	TRBJ2-1	NA	TRBV3-1/TRBV3-2	TGTGCCAGCAGCCAATGGGCGAGTCGGGGGGCAGGTAGTGAGCAGTTCTTC	CASSQWASRGAGSEQFF
NA	TRBJ1-2	NA	TRBV12-3/TRBV12-4	TGTGCCAGCAGTTCCGACAGGCCCTATGGCTACACCTTC	CASSSDRPYGYTF